Included here is one TCR beta chain sequence, with context. Antigen unknown. Libraries were made from TCR beta cDNA, and they carried unique molecular identifiers. T cells numbering roughly 1 to 10 million yielded roughly 0.5 million cDNA molecules. TCRdb reprocessed the PCR reads via MiXCR and lists one record per CDR3 protein. In the table there are roughly 620,000 distinct CDR3 sequences, roughly 45% of which are singletons. This entry is derived from a study of post-analysis software for immune sequencing data. About the study: Some patients lacked subtype; others had relapsing-remitting, secondary progressive or progressive-relapsing disease.

Overall study results and limits: Higher frequency in patients than in controls was seen for five TRBV segments, with TRBV5-6, TRBV5-1 and TRBV20-1 among them. Those with multiple sclerosis, the patient group, showed significantly lower normalized Chao1 diversity than controls.

The CDR3 loop spans 14 amino acids. V was trimmed by 4 bases and J by 5 bases, leaving 14 bases between them. Sequenced material: blood. V and J are TRBV12-3 or TRBV12-4 and TRBJ2-5; possibly TRBD2 for D (6 bases). The source of this sequence is a girl aged 10-17 years with multiple sclerosis. The CDR3 DNA sequence: TGTGCCAGCAGTTATTGGGGTGGAGGGGAGACCCAGTACTTC. Its protein is CASSYWGGGETQYF.